Below, 20 T cell receptor beta chains from the same sample are listed, as sequenced in a study of T cells after posttransplantation cyclophosphamide. Sampled 1 year posttransplant, controls received myeloablative marrow transplants, methotrexate and a calcineurin inhibitor. The assay was immunoSEQ multiplex PCR, and TCRdb's table has in-frame clones only and misses some. This sample carries about 16,000 clones, roughly 91% of them seen once, and the ten largest clones take less than 4%. The starting material was PBMCs, obtained after an allogeneic stem cell transplant with a calcineurin inhibitor and methotrexate. These receptors all come from a male patient aged 45-60 years who received an allogeneic stem cell transplant from an unrelated donor, was CMV-positive, and had chronic GVHD only. Some T cells may be provided by the graft donor.

The chain carries TRBV27 and TRBJ1-2, with TRBD1 matching 7 bases. The CDR3 is 14 residues long. Trimming took 7 bases from V and 8 from J; bases not matched to a gene: 13. Germline CDR1 is MNHEY and CDR2 is SMNVEV (reference sequence). DNA of the CDR3: TGTGCCAGCACCCGAAAGGGGGCGCTTAACGGCTACACCTTC. This gives the protein CASTRKGALNGYTF.

The chain joins TRBV28 to TRBJ2-3, with a weak D call TRBD2 (6 bases). Trimming stripped 2 bases from V and 1 base from J, with 10 bases between. CDR1 is MDHEN and CDR2 is SYDVKM in the germline V gene. There are 15 residues in the CDR3. CDR3 loop: CASSLGGIGTDTQYF. The CDR3 DNA follows: TGTGCCAGCAGTTTAGGCGGGATCGGCACAGATACGCAGTATTTT.

This chain joins TRBV6-5 and TRBJ1-1, with D possibly matching TRBD1 (6 bases). Deletions cut 5 bases from V and 1 base from J, with 11 bases between. The V gene's germline CDR1 is MNHEY and CDR2 SVGAGI. This CDR3 is built from 14 residues. The CDR3 region has the DNA TGTGCCAGCAGTACCCGGACAGAGAACACTGAAGCTTTCTTT. Translated, it gives CASSTRTENTEAFF.

The V and J genes are TRBV7-9 and TRBJ2-7, with D possibly matching TRBD1 (7 bases). This CDR3 contains 14 residues. The germline V gene has CDR1 SEHNR and CDR2 FQNEAQ (reference sequence). Trimming left V 5 bases short and J 2 bases short, with 13 bases between. Here the CDR3 DNA reads TGTGCCAGCAGCCGGGGGACAGAACCCTACGAGCAGTACTTC. Protein: CASSRGTEPYEQYF.

This clone was recorded once. The V gene is TRBV5-5, the J gene TRBJ2-3, with D uncertain. Trimming pared 0 bases from V and 3 bases from J, leaving 8 bases between. This CDR3 is 14 amino acids long. CDR1 is SGHKS and CDR2 is YYEKEE in the germline V gene (reference sequence). The CDR3: CASSLERTTDTQYF. The CDR3, as DNA: TGTGCCAGCAGCTTGGAGCGCACTACAGATACGCAGTATTTT.

The chain combines TRBV18 with TRBJ1-1, with TRBD1 matching 7 bases. This CDR3 is 12 amino acids long. V lost 4 bases, J lost 7 bases, and 3 bases stayed unmatched. CDR1 is KGHSH and CDR2 is LQKENI in the germline V gene. CDR3 in amino acids: CASSLTGVEAFF. CDR3 coding DNA: TGTGCCAGCTCACTTACAGGGGTTGAAGCTTTCTTT.

This clone was observed once. The rearrangement uses TRBV13 and TRBJ2-2; 7 positions match TRBD1. This CDR3 comprises 16 residues. CDR1 and CDR2 (germline): PRHDT, FYEKMQ (reference sequence). Germline trimming cut 5 bases from V and 2 bases from J; bases unmatched to any gene: 8. This CDR3 is CASSESRDRNTGELFF. Here the CDR3 DNA reads TGTGCCAGCAGCGAAAGCCGGGACAGAAACACCGGGGAGCTGTTTTTT.

Only one count was recorded for this clone. The chain links TRBV7-9 to TRBJ2-7, with D hard to call. The germline V gene encodes CDR1 SEHNR and CDR2 FQNEAQ (reference sequence). V lost 4 bases, J lost 0 bases, and 7 bases lay in between. The CDR3 loop spans 13 amino acids. CDR3 sequence (DNA): TGTGCCAGCAGCTCCCCATCCTCCTACGAGCAGTACTTC. Translated, it gives CASSSPSSYEQYF.

The V gene is TRBV5-4, the J gene TRBJ2-7, with D maybe TRBD1 (5 bases). Trimming pared 0 bases from V and 3 bases from J, leaving 13 bases between. Per the germline V gene, CDR1 is SGHNT and CDR2 is YYREEE (reference sequence). CDR3 length equals 15 residues. CDR3 residues: CASSLEGSAFYEQYF. DNA of the CDR3: TGTGCCAGCAGCTTGGAGGGGTCAGCCTTCTACGAGCAGTACTTC. Full variable domain (missing parts from reference TRBV5-4 and TRBJ2-7): ETGVTQSPTHLIKTRGQQVTLRCSSQSGHNTVSWYQQALGQGPQFIFQYYREEENGRGNFPPRFSGLQFPNYSSELNVNALELDDSALYLCASSLEGSAFYEQYFGPGTRLTVT.

The chain combines TRBV7-2 with TRBJ2-7; the D gene is possibly TRBD2 (5 bases). This CDR3 comprises 14 residues. Germline CDR1 SGHTA, CDR2 FQGNSA. V lost 3 bases and J 2 bases, leaving 11 bases between the germline ends. CDR3 region: CASSFKSGTYEQYF. The CDR3 DNA follows: TGTGCCAGCAGCTTTAAAAGCGGCACCTACGAGCAGTACTTC.

The chain uses TRBV11-3 and TRBJ2-7; 8 bases agree with TRBD1. The junction had 7 bases not matched to a gene; V was cut back by 1 base and J by 2 bases. The CDR3 has 16 amino acids. Per the germline V gene, CDR1 is SGHNT and CDR2 is YENEEA. The CDR3 DNA is TGTGCCAGCAGCTTAGGGGGACAGGTGGCTACCTACGAGCAGTACTTC. It specifies CASSLGGQVATYEQYF.

This clone is a singleton in its sample. This chain joins TRBV19 and TRBJ2-2; 10 bases map to TRBD1. With V trimmed by 7 bases and J by 5 bases, 7 bases remained unmatched. The CDR3 runs to 15 residues. Germline assignment: CDR1 LNHDA and CDR2 SQIVND (reference sequence). DNA of the CDR3: TGTGCCAGTACCCTGGGACAGGGGCGTACCGGGGAGCTGTTTTTT. It translates to CASTLGQGRTGELFF.

The V call is TRBV11-2, the J call TRBJ1-2, with D unclear. This CDR3 contains 15 residues. V gave up 4 bases and J gave up 6 bases, with 18 bases separating them. From germline, CDR1 is SGHAT and CDR2 FQNNGV. This CDR3 is CASSSLLRVKDGYTF. CDR3 sequence (DNA): TGTGCCAGCAGCTCTCTGCTGAGGGTGAAGGATGGCTACACCTTC.

This rearrangement joins TRBV18 to TRBJ1-5, with TRBD1 matching 9 bases. V was pared by 6 bases and J by 4 bases, with 13 bases of the junction left unmatched. This CDR3 has 17 residues. In germline, CDR1 is KGHSH, CDR2 LQKENI. CDR3 loop: CASSLFPDRGSNQPQHF. DNA for the CDR3: TGTGCCAGCTCGCTTTTCCCGGACAGGGGTTCTAATCAGCCCCAGCATTTT.

The rearrangement joins TRBV13 to TRBJ2-7; D is possibly TRBD2 (5 bases). Germline V gene data show CDR1 as PRHDT and CDR2 as FYEKMQ (reference sequence). V was pared by 2 bases and J by 3 bases, with 11 bases between. CDR3 length: 14 amino acids. The CDR3 region has the DNA TGTGCCAGCAGCTTAAGCGGCATGAGCTACGAGCAGTACTTC. Translating gives CASSLSGMSYEQYF.

The genes are TRBV7-9 and TRBJ2-3; 9 nucleotides agree with TRBD2. V trimming: 6 bases; J trimming: 3 bases; junction bases outside the gene matches: 4. Germline loops: CDR1 SEHNR, CDR2 FQNEAQ (reference sequence). The CDR3 is made up of 14 amino acids. The CDR3 protein is CASRTSGITDTQYF. The CDR3 bases are TGTGCCAGCAGGACTAGCGGTATAACAGATACGCAGTATTTT.

The chain employs TRBV19 and TRBJ1-5; perhaps TRBD1 as D (5 bases). V lost 8 bases and J 0 bases, leaving 14 bases between the germline ends. Germline V CDR1 and CDR2: LNHDA, SQIVND (reference sequence). The CDR3 is made up of 15 amino acids. CDR3 sequence reads: CASSLGQHSNQPQHF. CDR3 DNA sequence: TGTGCCAGTTCCCTGGGGCAGCATAGCAATCAGCCCCAGCATTTT.

The chain recombines TRBV27 with TRBJ1-4; D possibly corresponds to TRBD1 (5 bases). This CDR3 spans 17 amino acids. CDR1 is MNHEY and CDR2 is SMNVEV in the germline V gene (reference sequence). The germline V and J ends were trimmed by 3 bases and 3 bases, with 17 bases remaining between them. For the CDR3, the DNA is TGTGCCAGCAGTTTTAGGGGCTCCCTACAGTCTAATGAAAAACTGTTTTTT. Residues: CASSFRGSLQSNEKLFF.

The V call is TRBV19, the J call TRBJ2-1, with 8 positions matching TRBD2. Unmatched junction bases numbered 3, after V lost 0 bases and J lost 2 bases. The germline gives CDR1 LNHDA, CDR2 SQIVND (reference sequence). The CDR3 sequence is 16 residues long. The CDR3: CASSIDAGLAYNEQFF. CDR3 sequence (DNA): TGTGCCAGTAGTATAGACGCGGGACTAGCCTACAATGAGCAGTTCTTC. The full variable domain, its missing parts supplied by reference TRBV19 and TRBJ2-1, is DGGITQSPKYLFRKEGQNVTLSCEQNLNHDAMYWYRQDPGQGLRLIYYSQIVNDFQKGDIAEGYSVSREKKESFPLTVTSAQKNPTAFYLCASSIDAGLAYNEQFFGPGTRLTVL.

The gene calls are TRBV10-3 and TRBJ2-5; 11 bases fit TRBD2. The CDR3 is 16 residues long. V lost 3 bases and J lost 5; bases outside the gene matches: 8. Germline loops: CDR1 ENHRY, CDR2 SYGVKD. CDR3 sequence reads: CAISDHSGGAGETQYF. The CDR3 DNA sequence: TGTGCCATCAGTGACCATAGCGGGGGGGCTGGTGAGACCCAGTACTTC.